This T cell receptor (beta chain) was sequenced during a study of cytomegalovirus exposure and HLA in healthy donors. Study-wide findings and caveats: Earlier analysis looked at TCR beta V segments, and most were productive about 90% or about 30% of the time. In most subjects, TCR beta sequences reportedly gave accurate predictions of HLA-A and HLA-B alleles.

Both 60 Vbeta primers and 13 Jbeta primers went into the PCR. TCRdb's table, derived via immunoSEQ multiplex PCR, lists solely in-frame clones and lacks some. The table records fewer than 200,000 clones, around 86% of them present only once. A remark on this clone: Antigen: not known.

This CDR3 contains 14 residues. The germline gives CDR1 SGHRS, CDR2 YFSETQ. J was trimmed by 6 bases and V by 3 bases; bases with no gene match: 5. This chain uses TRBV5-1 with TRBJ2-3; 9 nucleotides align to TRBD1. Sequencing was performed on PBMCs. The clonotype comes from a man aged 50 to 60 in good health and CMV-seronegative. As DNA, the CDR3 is TGCGCCAGCAGCTACGGACAGGGGTGGGATACGCAGTATTTT. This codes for CASSYGQGWDTQYF.